This TCR beta chain was identified in a study of blood T cells in healthy people across ages. The study, taken as a whole, reports: Per-million-T-cell TCR beta diversity fell roughly linearly with age. Estimated diversity across one million T cells was deemed an underestimate. Greater diversity and more naive CD4+ cells were seen in long-lived donors than in aged donors.

V lost 5 bases, J lost 8 bases, and 12 bases lay in between. CDR3 length equals 13 residues. Germline V lookup: CDR1 SEHNR, CDR2 FQNEAQ (reference sequence). Every participating donor contributed around 9.5 milliliters of peripheral blood through a draw. This clonotype has just one count. Antigen specificity is unknown. A J-beta primer mix and a sample-barcoded 5' primer were used in a second PCR of roughly 7 to 12 cycles. TCRdb analysed the 5' RACE reads with MiXCR anew, one entry per CDR3 protein. This table holds fewer than 1 million distinct CDR3 sequences, 40% to 50% found once. Sequencing was performed on blood. The receptor comes from a man aged 55 to 70 in good health. The gene calls are TRBV7-9 and TRBJ1-4; D unclear. The CDR3: CASSTGVGEKLFF. The CDR3 DNA is TGTGCCAGCAGCACTGGGGTTGGAGAAAAACTGTTTTTT. The full variable domain, in which reference TRBV7-9 and TRBJ1-4 provide the parts outside the CDR3, is DTGVSQNPRHKITKRGQNVTFRCDPISEHNRLYWYRQTLGQGPEFLTYFQNEAQLEKSRLLSDRFSAERPKGSFSTLEIQRTEQGDSAMYLCASSTGVGEKLFFGSGTQLSVL.